The 30 T cell receptor beta chains presented below share a single source sample, sequenced in a study of cytomegalovirus exposure and HLA in healthy donors. Primers included in the PCR were 60 Vbeta and 13 Jbeta primers. Only in-frame clones appear in the TCRdb table, and some are missing; sequencing was by immunoSEQ multiplex PCR. The sample totals about 130,000 clones. Input material: PBMCs. These receptor sequences come from a woman aged 60-70 years in good health and CMV-seronegative.

The CDR3 sequence: CASSPGSGSTDTQYF. DNA for the CDR3: TGTGCCAGCTCCCCAGGTAGCGGTAGCACAGATACGCAGTATTTT. The rearrangement joins TRBV18 to TRBJ2-3, with TRBD2 as a possible D gene (6 bases). This CDR3 contains 15 residues. Germline V gene data show CDR1 as KGHSH and CDR2 as LQKENI. The V gene lost 6 bases and the J gene lost 0 bases, with 13 bases spanning the gap.

The chain carries TRBV5-6 and TRBJ2-1; maybe TRBD2 (5 bases). The V end lost 0 bases, the J end lost 9 bases, and 13 bases lay between the germline ends. CDR1 and CDR2 (germline): SGHDT, YYEEEE. The CDR3 is made up of 14 amino acids. Here the CDR3 reads CASSLARGWGEQFF. In DNA form, the CDR3 reads TGTGCCAGCAGCTTGGCCCGAGGGTGGGGTGAGCAGTTCTTC.

The chain carries TRBV6-1 and TRBJ1-5, with 7 bases that match TRBD1. Germline CDR1 MNHNS, CDR2 SASEGT. The CDR3 is made up of 18 amino acids. V gave up 4 bases and J gave up 0 bases; unmatched junction bases: 12. The CDR3 nucleotides read TGTGCCAGCAGTGGAAAGTTCCACGGGACAGTTAGCAATCAGCCCCAGCATTTT. This codes for CASSGKFHGTVSNQPQHF.

The chain has TRBV7-9 and TRBJ1-2; D not resolved. The CDR3 loop spans 12 amino acids. The germline V and J ends were trimmed by 1 base and 6 bases, with 6 bases remaining between them. CDR1 and CDR2 from the germline V gene are SEHNR and FQNEAQ (reference sequence). The CDR3: CASSLGVNGYTF. CDR3 nucleotide sequence: TGTGCCAGCAGCTTAGGAGTCAATGGCTACACCTTC.

The genes are TRBV10-3 and TRBJ2-2, with 7 bases matching TRBD2. CDR1 and CDR2 from the germline V gene are ENHRY and SYGVKD. This CDR3 comprises 15 residues. V shed 7 bases, J shed 1 base, and the junction held 6 bases outside the gene matches. This CDR3 is CAINQGGWNTGELFF. The CDR3 nucleotides are TGTGCCATCAATCAGGGAGGGTGGAACACCGGGGAGCTGTTTTTT.

The CDR3 region has the DNA TGCGCCAGCAGCCAAGTTCCTGGGGAGTCCTACGAGCAGTACTTC. Translation gives CASSQVPGESYEQYF. The V gene is TRBV4-1, the J gene TRBJ2-7; D is perhaps TRBD2 (5 bases). The V and J ends lost 1 base and 1 base respectively, with 11 bases between them. The CDR3 is 15 amino acids. Germline V lookup: CDR1 MGHRA, CDR2 YSYEKL.

This chain joins TRBV5-4 and TRBJ2-5; 10 bases match TRBD1. Germline V lookup: CDR1 SGHNT, CDR2 YYREEE (reference sequence). J lost 5 bases, V lost 0 bases, and 7 bases had no gene match. The CDR3 contains 16 residues. CDR3 region: CASSLGRQGAGETQYF. The CDR3 DNA is TGTGCCAGCAGCTTGGGCCGACAGGGGGCTGGGGAGACCCAGTACTTC.

The chain links TRBV18 to TRBJ1-3, with TRBD1 identical over 9 bases. Germline-derived CDR1 and CDR2 are KGHSH and LQKENI. With V trimmed by 6 bases and J by 7 bases, 7 bases remained unmatched. The CDR3 totals 14 residues. CDR3: CASSGQGMGNTIYF. The CDR3 DNA sequence: TGTGCCAGCTCCGGACAGGGGATGGGGAACACCATATATTTT.

The chain employs TRBV19 and TRBJ1-5; D not resolved. Trimming removed 3 bases at V and 2 bases at J, with 11 bases between. Germline-derived CDR1 and CDR2 are LNHDA and SQIVND (reference sequence). CDR3 length: 15 residues. The CDR3 DNA follows: TGTGCCAGTAGTATGCAGGTGAGAGGCAATCAGCCCCAGCATTTT. It codes for CASSMQVRGNQPQHF.

The CDR3 reads CASSYTWTSSYNEQFF. CDR3 DNA: TGTGCCAGCAGCTACACTTGGACTAGCTCCTACAATGAGCAGTTCTTC. The rearrangement uses TRBV7-2 and TRBJ2-1; 7 bases match TRBD2. The germline CDR1 and CDR2 sequences are SGHTA and FQGNSA. Trimming took 4 bases from V and 0 from J; bases not matched to a gene: 6. This CDR3 region has 16 residues. The full variable domain, with the rest looked up from reference TRBV7-2 and TRBJ2-1, is GAGVSQSPSNKVTEKGKDVELRCDPISGHTALYWYRQSLGQGLEFLIYFQGNSAPDKSGLPSDRFSAERTGGSVSTLTIQRTQQEDSAVYLCASSYTWTSSYNEQFFGPGTRLTVL.

The chain carries TRBV4-1 and TRBJ2-7; D gene ambiguous. Germline assignment: CDR1 MGHRA and CDR2 YSYEKL. V shed 0 bases and J shed 2 bases, with 11 bases lying between them. The CDR3 sequence is 15 residues long. CDR3 sequence: CASSQDPNTAYEQYF. The CDR3, as DNA: TGCGCCAGCAGCCAAGATCCTAATACCGCCTACGAGCAGTACTTC.

The V gene is TRBV5-4, the J gene TRBJ1-1, with D maybe TRBD1 (6 bases). The V gene's germline CDR1 is SGHNT and CDR2 YYREEE (reference sequence). The CDR3 covers 14 residues. Trimming took 4 bases from V and 4 from J, leaving 14 bases between them. The CDR3 coding sequence is TGTGCCAGCAGCCCGTACCAACAGGGCACTGAAGCTTTCTTT. Protein product: CASSPYQQGTEAFF. Full variable domain (remainder filled in from reference TRBV5-4 and TRBJ1-1): ETGVTQSPTHLIKTRGQQVTLRCSSQSGHNTVSWYQQALGQGPQFIFQYYREEENGRGNFPPRFSGLQFPNYSSELNVNALELDDSALYLCASSPYQQGTEAFFGQGTRLTVV.

The chain has TRBV2 and TRBJ1-6; D call uncertain. Germline-derived CDR1 and CDR2 are SNHLY and FYNNEI. The CDR3 has 15 amino acids. V was trimmed by 2 bases and J by 7 bases, leaving 12 bases between them. DNA of the CDR3: TGTGCCAGCAGTGAAAGATTCAATGGCAATTCACCCCTCCACTTT. It yields the protein CASSERFNGNSPLHF. Full variable domain (outside the CDR3, taken from reference TRBV2 and TRBJ1-6): EPEVTQTPSHQVTQMGQEVILRCVPISNHLYFYWYRQILGQKVEFLVSFYNNEISEKSEIFDDQFSVERPDGSNFTLKIRSTKLEDSAMYFCASSERFNGNSPLHFGNGTRLTVT.

This chain uses TRBV7-9 with TRBJ2-5; perhaps TRBD1 as D (5 bases). The V gene's germline CDR1 is SEHNR and CDR2 FQNEAQ (reference sequence). CDR3 length equals 15 residues. The CDR3 DNA reads as TGTGCTTCGACCAGGGAACAGCCTTACCAAGAGACCCAGTACTTC. This sequence encodes CASTREQPYQETQYF.

The chain joins TRBV4-1 to TRBJ2-1; 8 bases fit TRBD2. CDR1 MGHRA and CDR2 YSYEKL come from the germline V gene. The ends lost 4 bases at V and 4 bases at J; junction bases unmatched: 12. The CDR3 contains 17 residues. The CDR3 loop is CASSRSSPGGVYNEQFF. CDR3 sequence (DNA): TGCGCCAGCAGCCGCTCCTCCCCCGGGGGGGTGTACAATGAGCAGTTCTTC.

The chain carries TRBV19 and TRBJ1-2; 9 bases map to TRBD1. The ends lost 4 bases at V and 4 bases at J; junction bases unmatched: 7. This CDR3 has 15 amino acids. CDR1 and CDR2 (germline): LNHDA, SQIVND (reference sequence). The CDR3 sequence: CASSRTGGRGYGYTF. The CDR3 bases are TGTGCCAGTAGTAGAACAGGGGGCCGTGGCTATGGCTACACCTTC.

V and J are TRBV5-6 and TRBJ2-1, with TRBD2 identical over 7 bases. CDR1 is SGHDT and CDR2 is YYEEEE in the germline V gene. V gave up 0 bases and J gave up 2 bases; unmatched junction bases: 5. The CDR3 runs 16 residues. The CDR3 sequence: CASSLDPGGAYNEQFF. Here the CDR3 DNA reads TGTGCCAGCAGCTTGGATCCGGGAGGTGCCTACAATGAGCAGTTCTTC.

The chain joins TRBV13 to TRBJ2-3; D remains ambiguous. Trimming pared 5 bases from V and 3 bases from J, leaving 3 bases between. The CDR3 loop spans 11 amino acids. Germline CDR1 PRHDT, CDR2 FYEKMQ (reference sequence). The CDR3 reads CASSQTDTQYF. The CDR3 nucleotides read TGTGCCAGCAGCCAAACAGATACGCAGTATTTT.

The chain joins TRBV6-6 to TRBJ2-3; D perhaps matches TRBD2 (6 bases). Germline values: CDR1 MNHNY, CDR2 SVGAGI (reference sequence). The ends were cut back, 6 bases at V and 4 bases at J, with 17 bases in the middle. The CDR3 runs 15 residues. The CDR3, as DNA: TGTGCCAGCAGCCTAGGGACTTTGGGGGCAGATACGCAGTATTTT. This translates into CASSLGTLGADTQYF.

The chain combines TRBV7-3 with TRBJ2-1; 8 nucleotides match TRBD2. From germline, CDR1 is SGHTA and CDR2 FQGTGA. The CDR3 runs to 15 residues. V gave up 5 bases and J gave up 5 bases; unmatched junction bases: 8. Written as DNA, the CDR3 is TGTGCCAGCAGCCCTCGACTAGCGACGCACAATGAGCAGTTCTTC. Protein product: CASSPRLATHNEQFF.

V gene TRBV4-2 combines with J gene TRBJ1-4; unclear D gene. V gave up 4 bases and J gave up 0 bases, with 9 bases separating them. This CDR3 is built from 15 residues. Per germline, CDR1 LGHNA and CDR2 YNFKEQ. DNA of the CDR3: TGTGCCAGCAGCCGTCATACTGCAACTAATGAAAAACTGTTTTTT. Its protein is CASSRHTATNEKLFF.

V gene TRBV5-1 combines with J gene TRBJ2-3; D gene ambiguous. Germline values: CDR1 SGHRS, CDR2 YFSETQ. The CDR3 spans 12 residues. The V end lost 0 bases, the J end lost 5 bases, and 4 bases lay between the germline ends. CDR3 residues: CASSLALDTQYF. Written as DNA, the CDR3 is TGCGCCAGCAGCTTGGCCTTAGATACGCAGTATTTT.

This chain uses TRBV27 with TRBJ2-7; 10 bases are a match to TRBD2. The ends lost 4 bases at V and 6 bases at J; junction bases unmatched: 3. The CDR3 length is 13 residues. Looked up from germline, CDR1 is MNHEY and CDR2 is SMNVEV (reference sequence). CDR3 DNA sequence: TGTGCCAGCAGTTCTAGCGGGAGAGGCGAGCAGTACTTC. Amino acids: CASSSSGRGEQYF.

The V gene is TRBV30, the J gene TRBJ2-5, with D possibly TRBD1 on 5 matching bases. There are 14 residues in the CDR3. Germline V gives CDR1 GTSNPN, CDR2 SVGIG (reference sequence). The CDR3 protein is CAVQQAGVVETQYF. Here the CDR3 DNA reads TGTGCTGTACAACAGGCAGGAGTAGTAGAGACCCAGTACTTC.

The V call is TRBV5-1, the J call TRBJ2-5; no clear D gene. The V gene's germline CDR1 is SGHRS and CDR2 YFSETQ. V lost 1 base and J 4 bases, leaving 11 bases between the germline ends. This CDR3 spans 14 amino acids. The CDR3 loop reads CASSLSRVPETQYF. The CDR3, as DNA: TGCGCCAGCAGCTTGAGCCGGGTCCCAGAGACCCAGTACTTC.

The rearrangement links TRBV6-4 to TRBJ1-1; the D gene is possibly TRBD1 (5 bases). CDR3 length equals 13 residues. From germline, CDR1 is MRHNA and CDR2 SNTAGT. Trimming stripped 2 bases from V and 4 bases from J, with 8 bases between. CDR3 loop: CASSDGATTEAFF. The CDR3 DNA reads TGTGCCAGCAGTGACGGGGCAACCACTGAAGCTTTCTTT.

The chain uses TRBV29-1 and TRBJ1-3, with D possibly being TRBD1 (5 bases). The CDR3 has 13 residues. V lost 4 bases and J lost 2, with 9 bases in between. Germline CDR1 and CDR2: SQVTM and ANQGSEA. CDR3 DNA sequence: TGCAGCGTTGTCACGGGGGCTGGAAACACCATATATTTT. It encodes CSVVTGAGNTIYF.

The rearrangement uses TRBV5-1 and TRBJ2-2, with D hard to call. The V and J ends lost 2 bases and 3 bases respectively, with 2 bases between them. The length of the CDR3 is 12 residues. The germline V gene has CDR1 SGHRS and CDR2 YFSETQ. The CDR3 coding sequence is TGCGCCAGCAGCTTCGACACCGGGGAGCTGTTTTTT. Its translation: CASSFDTGELFF.

The chain links TRBV29-1 to TRBJ2-1; 14 nucleotides line up with TRBD2. V gave up 3 bases and J gave up 7 bases; unmatched junction bases: 8. The CDR3 contains 16 residues. Germline values: CDR1 SQVTM, CDR2 ANQGSEA. CDR3 residues: CSVEKGTSGSGNEQFF. For the CDR3, the DNA is TGCAGCGTTGAGAAAGGGACTAGCGGGAGCGGGAATGAGCAGTTCTTC.

This chain connects TRBV6-1 to TRBJ1-1, with D possibly matching TRBD1 (5 bases). The CDR3 is made up of 16 amino acids. Trimming shortened V by 2 bases and J by 1 base, and 14 bases separated the two germline ends. Germline-derived CDR1 and CDR2 are MNHNS and SASEGT. CDR3 protein: CASSEPTAGRNTEAFF. The CDR3 DNA follows: TGTGCCAGCAGTGAACCGACAGCCGGGAGGAACACTGAAGCTTTCTTT.